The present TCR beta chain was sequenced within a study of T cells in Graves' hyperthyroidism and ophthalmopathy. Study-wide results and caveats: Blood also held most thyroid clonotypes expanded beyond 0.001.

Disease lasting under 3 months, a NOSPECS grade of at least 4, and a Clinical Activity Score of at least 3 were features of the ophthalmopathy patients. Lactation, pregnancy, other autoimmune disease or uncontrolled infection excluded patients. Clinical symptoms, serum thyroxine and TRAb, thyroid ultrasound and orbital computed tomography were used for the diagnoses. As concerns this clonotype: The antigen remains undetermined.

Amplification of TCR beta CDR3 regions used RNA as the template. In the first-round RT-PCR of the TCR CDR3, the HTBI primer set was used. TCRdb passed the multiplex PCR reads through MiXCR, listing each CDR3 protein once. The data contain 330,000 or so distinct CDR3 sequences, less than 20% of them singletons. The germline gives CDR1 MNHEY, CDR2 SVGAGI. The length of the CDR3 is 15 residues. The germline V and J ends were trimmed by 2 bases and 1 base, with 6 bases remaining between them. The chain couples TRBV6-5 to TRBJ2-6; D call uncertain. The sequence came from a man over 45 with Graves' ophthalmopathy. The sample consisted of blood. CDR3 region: CASSYKKSGANVLTF. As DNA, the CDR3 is TGTGCCAGCAGTTACAAAAAATCTGGGGCCAACGTCCTGACTTTC.